This TCR beta chain was captured by sequencing in a study of patients and donors after allogeneic stem cell transplantation. Germline CDR1 and CDR2: KGHSH and LQKENI. The CDR3 length is 13 residues. V lost 2 bases and J lost 6, with 10 bases in between. About this clonotype itself: A read error is possible here, since a much larger clone lies one base away.

TCRdb processed the RT-PCR reads anew with MiXCR; each CDR3 protein has one entry. This table holds around 82,000 distinct CDR3 sequences, around 5% found once. The TCR originated in a human donor who was either an allogeneic HSCT recipient or a stem cell or donor lymphocyte infusion donor (not recorded which). It is not recorded whose cells these are; they may come from a transplant donor. V and J are TRBV18 and TRBJ1-2; D not certain. Material: blood, either unsorted or a sorted T cell fraction (not recorded which). The CDR3 nucleotides read TGTGCCAGCTCACCAGGCCGGGAGGATGGCTACACCTTC. Its translation is CASSPGREDGYTF.